This T cell receptor (beta chain) is drawn from a study of beta chain features in type 1 diabetes. Across the whole study: The patient and healthy donor groups were comparable for age, gender and cell yields.

In its sample, this clone was seen a few times. Expressed TCRB transcripts were sequenced because the isolated RNA had all been reverse transcribed beforehand. Clones were sequenced by immunoSEQ multiplex PCR, and TCRdb holds only the in-frame ones, with some missing. The sample includes 300,000 to 400,000 clones, about 12% seen only once; the top ten take about 0.018%. The germline CDR1 and CDR2 sequences are SNHLY and FYNNEI. Deletions cut 4 bases from V and 5 bases from J, with 5 bases between. This CDR3 contains 11 residues. The V call is TRBV2, the J call TRBJ1-1; D is unclear. This clonotype originated in a young man in good health. The sequenced material came from naive CD4+ T cells from blood. The CDR3 nucleotides read TGTGCCAGCAGTGCGGTGACTGAAGCTTTCTTT. This gives the protein CASSAVTEAFF.